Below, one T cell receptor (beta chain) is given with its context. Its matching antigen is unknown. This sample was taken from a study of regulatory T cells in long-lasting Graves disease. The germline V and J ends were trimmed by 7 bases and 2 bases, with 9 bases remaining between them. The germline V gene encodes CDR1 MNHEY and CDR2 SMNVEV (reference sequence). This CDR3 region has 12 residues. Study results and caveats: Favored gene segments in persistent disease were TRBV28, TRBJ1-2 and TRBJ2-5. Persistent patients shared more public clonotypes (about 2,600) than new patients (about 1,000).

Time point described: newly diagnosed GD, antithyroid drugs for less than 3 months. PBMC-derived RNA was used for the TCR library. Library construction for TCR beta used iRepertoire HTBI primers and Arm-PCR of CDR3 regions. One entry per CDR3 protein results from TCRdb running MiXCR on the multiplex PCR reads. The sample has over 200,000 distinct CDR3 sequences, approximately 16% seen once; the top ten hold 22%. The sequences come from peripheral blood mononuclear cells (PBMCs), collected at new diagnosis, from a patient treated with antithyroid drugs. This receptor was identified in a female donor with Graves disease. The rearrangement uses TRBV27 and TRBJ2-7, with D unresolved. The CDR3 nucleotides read TGTGCCAGCAAGGGCGAAACCTACGAGCAGTACTTC. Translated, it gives CASKGETYEQYF.